The 32 T cell receptor beta chains below were found in one sample sequenced in a study of T cell responses to AZD1222 COVID-19 vaccine. Generated by immunoSEQ multiplex PCR, the TCRdb table keeps only in-frame clones and is missing some. The sample consists of 120,000 or so clones, 75% to 90% of them appearing once. The sample consisted of peripheral blood, taken on day 0 of AZD1222 vaccination. The receptors stem from an adult in good health.

The chain employs TRBV6-5 and TRBJ1-1; tentatively, D is TRBD1 (5 bases). The germline V gene encodes CDR1 MNHEY and CDR2 SVGAGI. V lost 5 bases to trimming and J lost 4 bases, with 11 bases between them. This CDR3 is built from 13 residues. CDR3 coding DNA: TGTGCCAGCAGTAAGGACCAGGGCACTGAAGCTTTCTTT. This translates into CASSKDQGTEAFF.

The chain joins TRBV6-5 to TRBJ1-3; possibly TRBD1 for D (6 bases). CDR1 is MNHEY, CDR2 SVGAGI, per germline. With 2 bases removed from V and 3 bases from J, the gap between germline ends came to 8 bases. The CDR3 consists of 14 residues. The CDR3 spells CASSYRGDGNTIYF. The CDR3 DNA reads as TGTGCCAGCAGTTACAGGGGGGATGGAAACACCATATATTTT.

This rearrangement joins TRBV7-2 to TRBJ2-2; D gene ambiguous. Germline loops: CDR1 SGHTA, CDR2 FQGNSA. The V end lost 11 bases, the J end lost 0 bases, and 10 bases lay between the germline ends. The CDR3 has 13 amino acids. CDR3 amino acids: CAEQRPNTGELFF. The CDR3 region has the DNA TGTGCCGAACAACGGCCGAACACCGGGGAGCTGTTTTTT.

This chain connects TRBV19 to TRBJ2-6, with D hard to call. Between the trimmed V and J ends, which lost 6 bases and 1 base, there was a span of 13 bases. The CDR3 is 16 residues long. Germline V gene lookup returns CDR1 LNHDA and CDR2 SQIVND (reference sequence). In nucleotides, the CDR3 is TGTGCCAGTAGCGTAGGGCCTGGGTCTGGGGCCAACGTCCTGACTTTC. Protein product: CASSVGPGSGANVLTF.

J is TRBJ2-7 and V is TRBV6-5; D is ambiguous. Per germline, CDR1 MNHEY and CDR2 SVGAGI. The germline V and J ends were trimmed by 6 bases and 7 bases, with 10 bases remaining between them. The CDR3 contains 11 residues. CDR3 coding DNA: TGTGCCAGCAGAGACTTTCTAGAGCAGTACTTC. Translation gives CASRDFLEQYF.

The chain links TRBV5-1 to TRBJ2-7; a possible D gene is TRBD2 (6 bases). The V end lost 1 base, the J end lost 5 bases, and 13 bases lay between the germline ends. The germline gives CDR1 SGHRS, CDR2 YFSETQ. CDR3 length: 14 amino acids. CDR3 sequence: CASSLTTGVDEQYF. As DNA, the CDR3 is TGCGCCAGCAGCTTGACGACGGGGGTGGACGAGCAGTACTTC. Filled out from reference TRBV5-1 and TRBJ2-7, the complete variable domain reads KAGVTQTPRYLIKTRGQQVTLSCSPISGHRSVSWYQQTPGQGLQFLFEYFSETQRNKGNFPGRFSGRQFSNSRSEMNVSTLELGDSALYLCASSLTTGVDEQYFGPGTRLTVT.

The genes are TRBV9 and TRBJ2-1; 12 bases line up with TRBD2. Trimming took 4 bases from V and 5 from J; bases not matched to a gene: 4. Germline CDR1 is SGDLS and CDR2 is YYNGEE. CDR3 length equals 15 residues. The CDR3 nucleotides are TGTGCCAGCAGCCCGACTAGCGGGGGTCACAATGAGCAGTTCTTC. Protein sequence: CASSPTSGGHNEQFF.

The CDR3 here is CSVVTGVRYEQYF. The CDR3 bases are TGCAGCGTAGTCACGGGGGTTCGCTACGAGCAGTACTTC. The chain uses TRBV29-1 and TRBJ2-7, with a weak D call TRBD2 (6 bases). The V and J ends lost 6 bases and 3 bases respectively, with 15 bases between them. Germline loops: CDR1 SQVTM, CDR2 ANQGSEA. There are 13 residues in the CDR3.

V gene TRBV5-5 combines with J gene TRBJ2-7; either TRBD1 or TRBD2 may fit D (7 bases each). The ends were cut back, 4 bases at V and 7 bases at J, with 24 bases in the middle. Germline CDR1 SGHKS, CDR2 YYEKEE (reference sequence). The CDR3 loop spans 16 amino acids. For the CDR3, the DNA is TGTGCCAGCAGCCGATACAGGGGAGGGGCAAGAGGTGAGCAGTACTTC. Its protein is CASSRYRGGARGEQYF.

The chain carries TRBV2 and TRBJ1-5; D gene uncertain. Per germline, CDR1 SNHLY and CDR2 FYNNEI. Trimming pared 1 base from V and 2 bases from J, leaving 6 bases between. CDR3 length: 14 residues. The CDR3 region is CASSEEGGNQPQHF. The CDR3 DNA reads as TGTGCCAGCAGTGAAGAGGGAGGCAATCAGCCCCAGCATTTT. Filled out from reference TRBV2 and TRBJ1-5, the complete variable domain reads EPEVTQTPSHQVTQMGQEVILRCVPISNHLYFYWYRQILGQKVEFLVSFYNNEISEKSEIFDDQFSVERPDGSNFTLKIRSTKLEDSAMYFCASSEEGGNQPQHFGDGTRLSIL.

The genes are TRBV24-1 and TRBJ2-2; D might be TRBD1 (6 bases). Germline CDR1 and CDR2: KGHDR and SFDVKD. This CDR3 comprises 14 residues. Trimming took 7 bases from V and 1 from J, leaving 9 bases between them. The CDR3 coding sequence is TGTGCCACCAGACAGGGATTGAACACCGGGGAGCTGTTTTTT. It translates to CATRQGLNTGELFF.

The chain carries TRBV19 and TRBJ1-2; 8 bases are shared with TRBD1. Per the germline V gene, CDR1 is LNHDA and CDR2 is SQIVND (reference sequence). V gave up 4 bases and J gave up 4 bases; unmatched junction bases: 8. This CDR3 is built from 15 residues. The CDR3 DNA sequence: TGTGCCAGTAGTAACCCTCAGGGGGCGGGCTATGGCTACACCTTC. This translates into CASSNPQGAGYGYTF.

This CDR3 reads CASSEALQWGGSLEQYF. CDR3 sequence (DNA): TGTGCCAGCAGTGAAGCGCTTCAGTGGGGGGGAAGTCTCGAGCAGTACTTC. V is TRBV2 and J is TRBJ2-7, with 7 bases that match TRBD2. Per germline, CDR1 SNHLY and CDR2 FYNNEI. The CDR3 consists of 17 residues. Trimming cost V 0 bases and J 6 bases; bases outside gene matches: 14.

The rearrangement joins TRBV4-1 to TRBJ2-1; 8 nucleotides align to TRBD2. The trim removed 1 base at V and 4 bases at J, leaving 6 bases unmatched. Germline V gene lookup returns CDR1 MGHRA and CDR2 YSYEKL. The CDR3 contains 16 residues. The CDR3 region is CASSQATSGRYNEQFF. DNA for the CDR3: TGCGCCAGCAGCCAAGCAACTAGCGGTCGGTACAATGAGCAGTTCTTC.

CDR3 in amino acids: CASSAYNSPLHF. CDR3 DNA sequence: TGTGCCAGCAGTGCGTATAATTCACCCCTCCACTTT. The chain combines TRBV25-1 with TRBJ1-6; D gene uncertain. Trimming took 4 bases from V and 4 from J, leaving 2 bases between them. Germline CDR1 is MGHDK and CDR2 is SYGVNS. The CDR3 is made up of 12 amino acids.

V gene TRBV18 combines with J gene TRBJ1-5; a possible D gene is TRBD1 (5 bases). CDR3 length: 15 amino acids. The V gene's germline CDR1 is KGHSH and CDR2 LQKENI. Between the trimmed V and J ends, which lost 1 base and 6 bases, there was a span of 13 bases. DNA for the CDR3: TGTGCCAGCTCACCACGGAGTCAGGGAGGTCAGCCCCAGCATTTT. It specifies CASSPRSQGGQPQHF.

This rearrangement joins TRBV3-1 (or the pseudogene TRBV3-2) to TRBJ1-5; the D is unclear. The germline CDR1 and CDR2 sequences are LGHDT and YNNKEL (reference sequence). Trimming pared 0 bases from V and 7 bases from J, leaving 7 bases between. The CDR3 is 13 residues long. The CDR3, as DNA: TGTGCCAGCAGCCAAGATCGGTTGCAGCCCCAGCATTTT. It is translated as CASSQDRLQPQHF.

The chain carries TRBV6-6 and TRBJ1-2; TRBD1 aligns across 10 bases. The CDR3 is 11 residues long. Germline CDR1 and CDR2: MNHNY and SVGAGI (reference sequence). The trim removed 9 bases at V and 9 bases at J, leaving 4 bases unmatched. CDR3 DNA: TGTGCCAGTGGACAGGGGGGACGCTACACCTTC. It translates to CASGQGGRYTF.

This clone was detected a few times. J is TRBJ1-5 and V is TRBV7-2; D gene uncertain. From germline, CDR1 is SGHTA and CDR2 FQGNSA. Trimming took 1 base from V and 3 from J, leaving 7 bases between them. The CDR3 length is 14 residues. The CDR3: CASSLVGFNQPQHF. CDR3 nucleotides: TGTGCCAGCAGCTTAGTAGGTTTCAATCAGCCCCAGCATTTT.

The chain recombines TRBV12-3 or TRBV12-4 with TRBJ2-7; D remains unclear. V lost 6 bases and J lost 4, with 10 bases in between. The CDR3 is made up of 12 amino acids. The CDR3: CASRAVGYEQYF. In DNA form, the CDR3 reads TGTGCCAGCAGGGCAGTTGGGTACGAGCAGTACTTC.

V is TRBV11-3 and J is TRBJ1-1; D unclear. The CDR3 length is 14 residues. CDR1 is SGHNT, CDR2 YENEEA, per germline. V was trimmed by 5 bases and J by 2 bases, leaving 12 bases between them. The DNA of the CDR3 is TGTGCCAGCAGCCGTGACGGACCCAACACTGAAGCTTTCTTT. Translated: CASSRDGPNTEAFF.

This chain connects TRBV29-1 to TRBJ2-7, with D perhaps matching TRBD1 or TRBD2 (5 bases each). Germline V CDR1 and CDR2: SQVTM, ANQGSEA. V shed 5 bases and J shed 3 bases, with 14 bases lying between them. The CDR3 has 13 residues. CDR3 sequence: CSVLGDGFYEQYF. The DNA of the CDR3 is TGCAGCGTTCTTGGGGACGGCTTCTACGAGCAGTACTTC.

This chain connects TRBV21-1 to TRBJ2-7; the table assigns TRBD1, which was not confirmed against the DNA. TRBV21-1 is marked as a pseudogene. The CDR3 covers 12 residues. The CDR3 here is CARGTGAYEQYF. The CDR3 coding sequence is TGTGCCAGGGGGACAGGGGCATACGAGCAGTACTTC.

The rearrangement joins TRBV7-2 to TRBJ2-7; D uncertain. V was pared by 6 bases and J by 5 bases, with 11 bases between. This CDR3 comprises 12 residues. Germline lookup yields CDR1 SGHTA and CDR2 FQGNSA. This CDR3 is CASSYSRDEQYF. CDR3 in DNA: TGTGCCAGCAGTTACAGTAGGGACGAGCAGTACTTC.

The chain combines TRBV19 with TRBJ1-2, with D unclear. Between the trimmed V and J ends, which lost 3 bases and 0 bases, there was a span of 8 bases. The length of the CDR3 is 14 residues. Germline V gene sequence: CDR1 LNHDA, CDR2 SQIVND (reference sequence). Here the CDR3 reads CASSIAGANYGYTF. The CDR3 bases are TGTGCCAGTAGTATTGCGGGAGCTAACTATGGCTACACCTTC. Looking up the rest from reference TRBV19 and TRBJ1-2 gives the full variable domain: DGGITQSPKYLFRKEGQNVTLSCEQNLNHDAMYWYRQDPGQGLRLIYYSQIVNDFQKGDIAEGYSVSREKKESFPLTVTSAQKNPTAFYLCASSIAGANYGYTFGSGTRLTVV.

This chain uses TRBV2 with TRBJ1-2, with 7 bases lining up with TRBD1. Per the germline V gene, CDR1 is SNHLY and CDR2 is FYNNEI. V lost 6 bases and J lost 0; bases outside the gene matches: 4. This CDR3 has 14 residues. CDR3 bases: TGTGCCAGCAGGCGACAGGGAGCTAACTATGGCTACACCTTC. As protein: CASRRQGANYGYTF.

The rearrangement links TRBV5-4 to TRBJ1-4, with 8 nucleotides matching TRBD1. The length of the CDR3 is 16 residues. V shed 5 bases and J 2 bases; nucleotides not matched to a gene: 8. Germline values: CDR1 SGHNT, CDR2 YYREEE (reference sequence). The CDR3 nucleotides read TGTGCCAGCAGGCCTGGACAGGGAATCACTAATGAAAAACTGTTTTTT. It codes for CASRPGQGITNEKLFF.

The rearrangement uses TRBV18 and TRBJ2-7; D is perhaps TRBD1 or TRBD2 (7 bases each). Germline CDR1 and CDR2: KGHSH and LQKENI. The CDR3 loop spans 16 amino acids. Trimming took 3 bases from V and 4 from J, leaving 19 bases between them. Written as DNA, the CDR3 is TGTGCCAGCTCACCCAGGGAGGGGGCCAATCGGTACGAGCAGTACTTC. It encodes CASSPREGANRYEQYF.

This chain uses TRBV24-1 with TRBJ2-1, with unresolved D. V gave up 3 bases and J gave up 4 bases, with 6 bases separating them. From germline, CDR1 is KGHDR and CDR2 SFDVKD. There are 13 residues in the CDR3. The DNA of the CDR3 is TGTGCCACCAGTGATGCCAGTTACAATGAGCAGTTCTTC. Translation gives CATSDASYNEQFF.

The rearrangement links TRBV5-4 to TRBJ2-5, with 7 bases identical to TRBD2. This CDR3 is built from 14 residues. CDR1 and CDR2 from the germline V gene are SGHNT and YYREEE (reference sequence). V was clipped by 3 bases and J by 4 bases; unmatched bases: 6. Here the CDR3 DNA reads TGTGCCAGCAGCTGGAGGTCTAGCGGAGAGACCCAGTACTTC. Translating it yields CASSWRSSGETQYF.

This clone showed up just a few times. The CDR3 is CASSAGTRYSPLHF. The DNA of the CDR3 is TGTGCCAGCAGCGCCGGGACAAGGTATTCACCCCTCCACTTT. The rearrangement uses TRBV9 and TRBJ1-6, with D possibly TRBD1 on 6 matching bases. Per the germline V gene, CDR1 is SGDLS and CDR2 is YYNGEE. V lost 3 bases, J lost 8 bases, and 12 bases lay in between. The CDR3 runs 14 residues.

This clone appeared once. The rearrangement joins TRBV19 to TRBJ1-5; no firm D call. The CDR3 is 14 residues long. The germline gives CDR1 LNHDA, CDR2 SQIVND (reference sequence). V was clipped by 2 bases and J by 0 bases, with 5 bases between them. For the CDR3, the DNA is TGTGCCAGTAGTATACAGAATAGCAATCAGCCCCAGCATTTT. This sequence encodes CASSIQNSNQPQHF.